The present T cell receptor beta chain was sequenced within a study of blood T cell repertoires in COVID-19. Whole-study context: Sources were T cells, B-cell-depleted T cells, or PBMCs; the material itself was cDNA or gDNA.

Using immunoSEQ multiplex PCR, the repertoire was profiled, and TCRdb retains in-frame clones only, with some absent. The table shows roughly 250,000 clones, with roughly 86% occurring only once. This CDR3 comprises 12 residues. Trimming stripped 5 bases from V and 10 bases from J, with 14 bases between. Germline loops: CDR1 SGHAT, CDR2 FQDESV (reference sequence). The chain carries TRBV11-1 and TRBJ1-1, with D unclear. The receptor was derived from a woman aged 45-59 years who had recovered from COVID-19. The sequenced sample consisted of PBMCs or T cells enriched from blood (not recorded which). The CDR3 region is CASSTGGRGAFF. As DNA, the CDR3 is TGTGCCAGCAGCACCGGAGGGCGCGGAGCTTTCTTT.